The 15 T cell receptor beta chains listed next were all sequenced from one sample in a study of beta chain features in type 1 diabetes (dated by TCRdb to 2017 to 2018). Overall results and qualifications from the work: Type 1 diabetes patients showed a moderate but significant shortening of TCRB CDR3 length in all four CD4+ subsets.

Library method: the immunoSEQ multiplex PCR assay. The High Capacity cDNA Reverse Transcription Kit was used to reverse transcribe all of the isolated RNA, meaning that expressed TCRB transcripts were what got sequenced. In its TCRdb copy, this immuneACCESS table keeps in-frame sequences only and misses some clones. Where compared with another copy, unresolved V genes explain less than half of these, and the others have no known cause. Within this sample are 150,000 to 200,000 clones, with approximately 8.7% of them counted one time only. Of the sample, under 0.85% is held by the ten largest clones. Their antigen targets remain unknown. The sequencing input was central memory CD4+ T cells from blood. These receptor sequences come from a woman aged 25 to 39 with type 1 diabetes.

This clone was seen a handful of times. The V call is TRBV28, the J call TRBJ2-1, with 10 positions matching TRBD1. Germline V gene lookup returns CDR1 MDHEN and CDR2 SYDVKM. The CDR3 is 16 amino acids. V shed 6 bases, J shed 5 bases, and the junction held 10 bases outside the gene matches. The CDR3 sequence: CASSSTGTGENNEQFF. In DNA, the CDR3 is TGTGCCAGCAGCTCGACCGGGACAGGGGAGAACAATGAGCAGTTCTTC.

The sample holds a few counts of this clone. CDR3 sequence: CASSAGPSGSNEQFF. The CDR3 nucleotides read TGTGCCAGCAGCGCGGGCCCTAGCGGGAGCAATGAGCAGTTCTTC. The rearrangement joins TRBV9 to TRBJ2-1, with 10 bases lining up with TRBD2. This CDR3 spans 15 amino acids. The trim removed 3 bases at V and 6 bases at J, leaving 6 bases unmatched. Germline CDR1 and CDR2: SGDLS and YYNGEE.

This clone was seen a handful of times. The CDR3 DNA reads TGTGCCACCAGCAGGGAGGACAGGGGAGGGTATGGCTACACCTTC. It codes for CATSREDRGGYGYTF. V and J are TRBV15 and TRBJ1-2; 9 nucleotides match TRBD1. CDR1 and CDR2 (germline): LNHNV, YYDKDF (reference sequence). Trimming cost V 3 bases and J 5 bases; bases outside gene matches: 7. The CDR3 extends over 15 amino acids.

This clone showed up just a few times. The CDR3 sequence is CAWSGGPPPFF. The CDR3 bases are TGTGCCTGGAGCGGGGGACCACCCCCGTTCTTC. The chain uses TRBV30 and TRBJ2-1; possible D gene TRBD2, 6 bases. Germline lookup yields CDR1 GTSNPN and CDR2 SVGIG (reference sequence). This CDR3 is built from 11 residues. V dropped 3 bases and J dropped 15 bases, with 15 bases sitting between them.

The chain joins TRBV5-1 to TRBJ2-5; 11 nucleotides line up with TRBD2. CDR1 and CDR2 from the germline V gene are SGHRS and YFSETQ. V lost 5 bases and J lost 0; bases outside the gene matches: 3. This CDR3 is built from 15 residues. Here the CDR3 DNA reads TGCGCCAGCAGACTGGGACTAGCGGACCAAGAGACCCAGTACTTC. This translates into CASRLGLADQETQYF. The full variable domain, with the rest looked up from reference TRBV5-1 and TRBJ2-5, is KAGVTQTPRYLIKTRGQQVTLSCSPISGHRSVSWYQQTPGQGLQFLFEYFSETQRNKGNFPGRFSGRQFSNSRSEMNVSTLELGDSALYLCASRLGLADQETQYFGPGTRLLVL.

Only a few counts were recorded for this clone. This chain uses TRBV29-1 with TRBJ2-7, with D perhaps TRBD2 (6 bases). CDR3 length equals 14 residues. CDR1 is SQVTM, CDR2 ANQGSEA, per germline. Trimming pared 7 bases from V and 3 bases from J, leaving 19 bases between. The CDR3 here is CSAAAGIGDYEQYF. CDR3 nucleotides: TGCAGCGCCGCCGCGGGAATTGGTGACTACGAGCAGTACTTC.

The table lists this clone with a few counts. The chain joins TRBV9 to TRBJ1-1, with TRBD1 matching over 8 bases. CDR3 size: 15 residues. Germline lookup yields CDR1 SGDLS and CDR2 YYNGEE. V was clipped by 4 bases and J by 4 bases; unmatched bases: 9. The DNA of the CDR3 is TGTGCCAGCAGCTACTTCGGACAGGGAGGCACTGAAGCTTTCTTT. Protein: CASSYFGQGGTEAFF.

This clone was seen more than once but under ten times. The V call is TRBV6-6, the J call TRBJ2-7; TRBD1 matches at 11 bases. V dropped 11 bases and J dropped 7; count of bases not matched to a gene: 7. CDR1 and CDR2 from the germline V gene are MNHNY and SVGAGI (reference sequence). The CDR3 sequence is 12 residues long. The CDR3 sequence is CAAGQGAREQYF. Written as DNA, the CDR3 is TGTGCCGCCGGACAGGGGGCCAGGGAGCAGTACTTC.

This clone was detected a few times. CDR3 region: CASSRGTGGGNEQFF. The CDR3 DNA is TGCGCCAGCAGCAGGGGGACAGGGGGAGGCAATGAGCAGTTCTTC. This chain connects TRBV5-1 to TRBJ2-1, with 11 bases fitting TRBD1. The CDR3 contains 15 residues. From germline, CDR1 is SGHRS and CDR2 YFSETQ. The V gene end was trimmed by 4 bases and the J gene end by 6 bases; junction bases not matched to a gene: 6.

This clone was recorded a few times. The chain joins TRBV7-3 to TRBJ1-1, with TRBD1 identical over 7 bases. The germline V gene encodes CDR1 SGHTA and CDR2 FQGTGA. There are 12 residues in the CDR3. The V gene end was trimmed by 1 base and the J gene end by 8 bases; junction bases not matched to a gene: 1. For the CDR3, the DNA is TGTGCCAGCAGCTTAAGGGGACAGGAAGCTTTCTTT. Translated: CASSLRGQEAFF.

This clone was observed a handful of times. V gene TRBV4-1 combines with J gene TRBJ2-7, with TRBD2 identical over 8 bases. V lost 3 bases, J lost 4 bases, and 11 bases stayed unmatched. The CDR3 covers 16 residues. Germline V gene sequence: CDR1 MGHRA, CDR2 YSYEKL. CDR3 amino acids: CASSHHGASGSYEQYF. CDR3 coding DNA: TGCGCCAGCAGCCACCACGGGGCTAGCGGGTCGTACGAGCAGTACTTC.

The rearrangement joins TRBV28 to TRBJ2-5; 12 positions agree with TRBD2. The CDR3 runs to 17 residues. Unmatched junction bases numbered 11, after V lost 4 bases and J lost 5 bases. Germline V CDR1 and CDR2: MDHEN, SYDVKM. The CDR3 nucleotides read TGTGCCAGCAGTTCCTCGCTCAGACTAGCGGGAGAGGAGACCCAGTACTTC. Its protein product is CASSSSLRLAGEETQYF.

The chain has TRBV5-1 and TRBJ2-7; 7 positions agree with TRBD2. J was trimmed by 3 bases and V by 1 base; bases with no gene match: 4. The germline V gene has CDR1 SGHRS and CDR2 YFSETQ. CDR3 length: 14 amino acids. In DNA, the CDR3 is TGCGCCAGCAGCTTGAACCCTAGCGGCTACGAGCAGTACTTC. It translates to CASSLNPSGYEQYF.

The J gene is TRBJ1-2, the V gene TRBV11-2; maybe TRBD1 (5 bases). This CDR3 is 14 amino acids long. The germline V gene has CDR1 SGHAT and CDR2 FQNNGV. Between the trimmed V and J ends, which lost 2 bases and 2 bases, there was a span of 9 bases. The chain's CDR3 is CASSLNQGNYGYTF. The CDR3 bases are TGTGCCAGCAGCTTAAACCAGGGAAACTATGGCTACACCTTC.

The chain employs TRBV30 and TRBJ1-1; TRBD1 matches 10 bases. The CDR3 has 12 residues. CDR1 GTSNPN and CDR2 SVGIG come from the germline V gene (reference sequence). The ends lost 1 base at V and 9 bases at J; junction bases unmatched: 2. CDR3 protein: CAWSGQGAKAFF. The CDR3 DNA follows: TGTGCCTGGAGTGGACAGGGGGCCAAAGCTTTCTTT.